What follows is one T cell receptor (beta chain) and its context. This sample was taken from a study of control samples from healthy donors and cancer patients. In germline, CDR1 is SEHNR, CDR2 FQNEAQ (reference sequence). The CDR3 loop spans 12 amino acids. With 5 bases removed from V and 0 bases from J, the gap between germline ends came to 5 bases. The repertoire was sequenced with immunoSEQ multiplex PCR; TCRdb's copy has only in-frame clones and lacks some. The sample consists of some 74,000 clones, around 93% of them appearing once. The clonotype was recovered from a woman younger than 45 in good health. The rearrangement joins TRBV7-9 to TRBJ2-7; D unclear. The specimen was blood. CDR3 residues: CASSASSYEQYF. In nucleotides, the CDR3 is TGTGCCAGCAGCGCCAGCTCCTACGAGCAGTACTTC. The full variable domain, its missing parts supplied by reference TRBV7-9 and TRBJ2-7, is DTGVSQNPRHKITKRGQNVTFRCDPISEHNRLYWYRQTLGQGPEFLTYFQNEAQLEKSRLLSDRFSAERPKGSFSTLEIQRTEQGDSAMYLCASSASSYEQYFGPGTRLTVT.